The sequence of this T cell receptor (beta chain) was determined in a study of Tregs in tolerant kidney transplant recipients. V trimming: 5 bases; J trimming: 3 bases; junction bases outside the gene matches: 9. CDR1 SQVTM and CDR2 ANQGSEA come from the germline V gene. This CDR3 has 16 residues. The nonmyeloablative bone marrow transplants came from related graft donors, with transient mixed chimerism. Libraries were prepared by immunoSEQ multiplex PCR; TCRdb keeps only in-frame clonotypes and omits some of them. The table lists tens of thousands of clones, roughly nine tenths of them singletons, with roughly 15% in the top ten.

The TCR comes from a human patient who received a combined kidney and bone marrow transplant. Part of the T cells may come from the graft donor. This sample comprised CD8+ T cells from blood (PBMCs), obtained 24 months after the transplant. V usage is TRBV29-1 and J usage is TRBJ2-3; 12 bases map to TRBD1. Here the CDR3 DNA reads TGCAGCGTTTTAGAAGGGACAGGGGGCGGGACAGATACGCAGTATTTT. It is translated as CSVLEGTGGGTDTQYF.